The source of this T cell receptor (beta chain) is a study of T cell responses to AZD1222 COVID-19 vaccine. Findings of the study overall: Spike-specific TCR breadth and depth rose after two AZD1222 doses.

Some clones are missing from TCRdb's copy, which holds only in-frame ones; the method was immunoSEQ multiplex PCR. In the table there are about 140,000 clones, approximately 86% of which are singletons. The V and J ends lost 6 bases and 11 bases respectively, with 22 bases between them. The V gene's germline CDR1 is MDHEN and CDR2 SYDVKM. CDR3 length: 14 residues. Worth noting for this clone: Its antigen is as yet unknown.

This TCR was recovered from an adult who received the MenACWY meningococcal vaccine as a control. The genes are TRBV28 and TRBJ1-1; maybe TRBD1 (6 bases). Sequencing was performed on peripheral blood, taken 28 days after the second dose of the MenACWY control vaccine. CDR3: CASSPPEQGRYAFF. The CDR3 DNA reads TGTGCCAGCAGCCCACCCGAACAGGGAAGGTACGCTTTCTTT.